Listed below are T cell receptor beta chains from one sample, sequenced in a study of long-term antiretroviral therapy in people with HIV. The assay was immunoSEQ multiplex PCR, and TCRdb's table has in-frame clones only and misses some. In the table there are 25,000 to 35,000 clones, over 75% of which are singletons. The source material was unsorted PBMCs, sampled 2 years after starting antiretroviral therapy. The receptors were sampled from a man aged 50 to 60 with HIV. Each CDR3 is given with its conserved first and last residue. The D gene is left open where the match is weak. Some rows mark clone size as missing; the rest say once, few, many or name a class of expanded clone.

clone_size: once; d_call: TRBD1; v_call: TRBV4-3; j_call: TRBJ1-1; cdr3_length: 18; cdr3_aa: CASSQDIGTGFMNTEAFF; cdr3_nt: TGCGCCAGCAGCCAAGATATAGGGACAGGTTTCATGAACACTGAAGCTTTCTTT
clone_size: NA; d_call: TRBD1; v_call: TRBV4-1; j_call: TRBJ2-7; cdr3_length: 15; cdr3_aa: CASSPVGQGSYEQYF; cdr3_nt: TGCGCCAGCAGCCCCGTCGGACAGGGGTCCTACGAGCAGTACTTC
clone_size: NA; d_call: NA; v_call: TRBV10-3; j_call: TRBJ2-2; cdr3_length: 16; cdr3_aa: CAISESGPANTGELFF; cdr3_nt: TGTGCCATCAGTGAGTCCGGGCCTGCGAACACCGGGGAGCTGTTTTTT
clone_size: NA; d_call: NA; v_call: TRBV28; j_call: TRBJ2-7; cdr3_length: 11; cdr3_aa: CASSLSGKQYF; cdr3_nt: TGTGCCAGCAGTTTATCGGGAAAGCAGTACTTC
clone_size: NA; d_call: NA; v_call: TRBV9; j_call: TRBJ2-5; cdr3_length: 15; cdr3_aa: CASSPGLRFQETQYF; cdr3_nt: TGTGCCAGCAGCCCGGGTCTACGCTTCCAAGAGACCCAGTACTTC
clone_size: NA; d_call: NA; v_call: TRBV7-2; j_call: TRBJ2-2; cdr3_length: 15; cdr3_aa: CASSSALAATGELFF; cdr3_nt: TGTGCCAGCAGCAGCGCACTAGCAGCCACCGGGGAGCTGTTTTTT
clone_size: NA; d_call: NA; v_call: TRBV7-2; j_call: TRBJ1-1; cdr3_length: 14; cdr3_aa: CASSFWGGDTEAFF; cdr3_nt: TGTGCCAGCAGCTTCTGGGGGGGAGACACTGAAGCTTTCTTT
clone_size: once; d_call: TRBD1; v_call: TRBV12-5; j_call: TRBJ2-5; cdr3_length: 15; cdr3_aa: CASGLGPQGGETQYF; cdr3_nt: TGTGCTAGTGGCTTGGGGCCACAGGGGGGAGAGACCCAGTACTTC
clone_size: NA; d_call: TRBD1; v_call: TRBV30; j_call: TRBJ1-1; cdr3_length: 14; cdr3_aa: CAWSAGQGNTEAFF; cdr3_nt: TGTGCCTGGAGTGCGGGACAGGGGAACACTGAAGCTTTCTTT
clone_size: NA; d_call: NA; v_call: TRBV5-1; j_call: TRBJ1-2; cdr3_length: 15; cdr3_aa: CASQPTGFGGNGYTF; cdr3_nt: TGCGCCAGCCAGCCGACGGGCTTTGGAGGGAATGGCTACACCTTC
clone_size: NA; d_call: NA; v_call: TRBV5-1; j_call: TRBJ1-1; cdr3_length: 15; cdr3_aa: CASSPNQRTGTEAFF; cdr3_nt: TGCGCCAGCAGCCCAAACCAACGGACGGGCACTGAAGCTTTCTTT
clone_size: NA; d_call: TRBD2; v_call: TRBV7-2; j_call: TRBJ2-3; cdr3_length: 14; cdr3_aa: CASSLSGNQDTQYF; cdr3_nt: TGTGCCAGCAGCTTAAGCGGGAACCAAGATACGCAGTATTTT
clone_size: once; d_call: NA; v_call: TRBV6-6; j_call: TRBJ1-2; cdr3_length: 15; cdr3_aa: CASRKYRDPNYGYTF; cdr3_nt: TGTGCCAGCAGGAAATACAGGGACCCTAACTATGGCTACACCTTC
clone_size: NA; d_call: NA; v_call: TRBV6-6; j_call: TRBJ2-7; cdr3_length: 14; cdr3_aa: CASSPRTNPYEQYF; cdr3_nt: TGTGCCAGCAGTCCTAGGACTAATCCCTACGAGCAGTACTTC
clone_size: once; d_call: TRBD1; v_call: TRBV18; j_call: TRBJ1-5; cdr3_length: 16; cdr3_aa: CASSPTLGQSNQPQHF; cdr3_nt: TGTGCCAGCTCACCAACCCTGGGACAGAGCAATCAGCCCCAGCATTTT
clone_size: NA; d_call: TRBD1; v_call: TRBV28; j_call: TRBJ1-3; cdr3_length: 15; cdr3_aa: CASRIDRGRRNTIYF; cdr3_nt: TGTGCCAGCAGAATTGACAGGGGGAGAAGAAACACCATATATTTT
clone_size: NA; d_call: NA; v_call: TRBV13; j_call: TRBJ2-6; cdr3_length: 16; cdr3_aa: CASSLAPFEGANVLTF; cdr3_nt: TGTGCCAGCAGCTTAGCCCCCTTCGAAGGGGCCAACGTCCTGACTTTC
clone_size: NA; d_call: NA; v_call: TRBV18; j_call: TRBJ1-4; cdr3_length: 14; cdr3_aa: CASSPGETNEKLFF; cdr3_nt: TGTGCCAGCTCACCGGGCGAGACTAATGAAAAACTGTTTTTT
clone_size: NA; d_call: NA; v_call: TRBV28; j_call: TRBJ1-4; cdr3_length: 14; cdr3_aa: CASSLPQLNEKLFF; cdr3_nt: TGTGCCAGCAGTTTACCACAGCTTAATGAAAAACTGTTTTTT
clone_size: NA; d_call: NA; v_call: TRBV9; j_call: TRBJ2-2; cdr3_length: 12; cdr3_aa: CASSGVAGELFF; cdr3_nt: TGTGCCAGCAGCGGTGTAGCCGGGGAGCTGTTTTTT
clone_size: NA; d_call: NA; v_call: TRBV11-2; j_call: TRBJ1-1; cdr3_length: 13; cdr3_aa: CASSLEWGTEAFF; cdr3_nt: TGTGCCAGCAGCTTAGAATGGGGGACTGAAGCTTTCTTT
clone_size: NA; d_call: NA; v_call: TRBV2; j_call: TRBJ1-5; cdr3_length: 16; cdr3_aa: CASSVGYEGVRQPQHF; cdr3_nt: TGTGCCAGCAGTGTCGGGTACGAGGGGGTCAGACAGCCCCAGCATTTT
clone_size: NA; d_call: NA; v_call: TRBV6-1; j_call: TRBJ2-6; cdr3_length: 16; cdr3_aa: CASSEEEGSGANVLTF; cdr3_nt: TGTGCCAGCAGTGAAGAGGAGGGGTCTGGGGCCAACGTCCTGACTTTC
clone_size: NA; d_call: TRBD1; v_call: TRBV19; j_call: TRBJ2-7; cdr3_length: 11; cdr3_aa: CASRQGGEQYF; cdr3_nt: TGTGCCAGCCGACAGGGTGGTGAGCAGTACTTC
clone_size: NA; d_call: TRBD1; v_call: TRBV7-2; j_call: TRBJ1-1; cdr3_length: 13; cdr3_aa: CASSLARQGAAFF; cdr3_nt: TGTGCCAGCAGCTTAGCCCGACAGGGGGCGGCTTTCTTT
clone_size: NA; d_call: TRBD2; v_call: TRBV30; j_call: TRBJ2-7; cdr3_length: 14; cdr3_aa: CAWSGGGSQYEQYF; cdr3_nt: TGTGCCTGGAGTGGGGGGGGGTCCCAATACGAGCAGTACTTC
clone_size: NA; d_call: NA; v_call: TRBV6-6; j_call: TRBJ1-3; cdr3_length: 16; cdr3_aa: CASRQGPYYSGNTIYF; cdr3_nt: TGTGCCAGCAGGCAGGGGCCCTACTACTCTGGAAACACCATATATTTT
clone_size: NA; d_call: NA; v_call: TRBV6-6; j_call: TRBJ2-7; cdr3_length: 15; cdr3_aa: CASSYSGQGSYEQYF; cdr3_nt: TGTGCCAGCAGTTACTCGGGTCAGGGTTCCTACGAGCAGTACTTC
clone_size: NA; d_call: TRBD1; v_call: TRBV5-5; j_call: TRBJ2-7; cdr3_length: 14; cdr3_aa: CASSWGQGGYEQYF; cdr3_nt: TGTGCCAGCAGCTGGGGACAGGGGGGCTACGAGCAGTACTTC
clone_size: NA; d_call: TRBD1; v_call: TRBV28; j_call: TRBJ1-2; cdr3_length: 16; cdr3_aa: CASSLRPGTGDYGYTF; cdr3_nt: TGTGCCAGCAGTTTACGTCCCGGGACAGGGGACTATGGCTACACCTTC
clone_size: NA; d_call: NA; v_call: TRBV18; j_call: TRBJ2-2; cdr3_length: 11; cdr3_aa: CASSPSGELFF; cdr3_nt: TGTGCCAGCTCACCATCCGGGGAGCTGTTTTTT
clone_size: NA; d_call: TRBD2; v_call: TRBV7-3; j_call: TRBJ2-1; cdr3_length: 16; cdr3_aa: CASSLGWGGLYNEQFF; cdr3_nt: TGTGCCAGCAGCTTAGGTTGGGGGGGACTATACAATGAGCAGTTCTTC
clone_size: few; d_call: TRBD2; v_call: TRBV28; j_call: TRBJ2-1; cdr3_length: 13; cdr3_aa: CASRASGRGEQFF; cdr3_nt: TGTGCCAGTAGGGCTAGCGGAAGGGGTGAGCAGTTCTTC
clone_size: NA; d_call: NA; v_call: TRBV9; j_call: TRBJ2-7; cdr3_length: 14; cdr3_aa: CASSAPGRAYEQYF; cdr3_nt: TGTGCCAGCAGCGCCCCGGGACGGGCCTACGAGCAGTACTTC
clone_size: once; d_call: NA; v_call: TRBV7-8; j_call: TRBJ2-1; cdr3_length: 12; cdr3_aa: CASSLAWEEQFF; cdr3_nt: TGTGCCAGCAGCTTAGCCTGGGAGGAGCAGTTCTTC
clone_size: NA; d_call: NA; v_call: TRBV7-9; j_call: TRBJ1-1; cdr3_length: 15; cdr3_aa: CASSLDKGVNTEAFF; cdr3_nt: TGTGCCAGCAGCTTAGATAAGGGGGTGAACACTGAAGCTTTCTTT
clone_size: NA; d_call: NA; v_call: TRBV19; j_call: TRBJ1-4; cdr3_length: 18; cdr3_aa: CASSTRGGGDTTNEKLFF; cdr3_nt: TGTGCCAGTAGTACCCGGGGGGGAGGGGATACAACTAATGAAAAACTGTTTTTT
clone_size: NA; d_call: NA; v_call: TRBV7-8; j_call: TRBJ1-2; cdr3_length: 17; cdr3_aa: CASSLGGGAPSLYGYTF; cdr3_nt: TGTGCCAGCAGCTTAGGGGGAGGGGCACCCTCCCTCTATGGCTACACCTTC
clone_size: few; d_call: TRBD1; v_call: TRBV19; j_call: TRBJ1-2; cdr3_length: 13; cdr3_aa: CASSLTGGDGYTF; cdr3_nt: TGTGCCAGTAGTCTGACAGGGGGCGACGGCTACACCTTC
clone_size: NA; d_call: NA; v_call: TRBV7-3; j_call: TRBJ1-3; cdr3_length: 15; cdr3_aa: CASSLTSDPGNTIYF; cdr3_nt: TGTGCCAGCAGCTTAACGTCGGATCCTGGAAACACCATATATTTT
clone_size: NA; d_call: NA; v_call: TRBV2; j_call: TRBJ2-4; cdr3_length: 12; cdr3_aa: CAMGIAKNIQYF; cdr3_nt: TGTGCCATGGGGATAGCCAAAAACATTCAGTACTTC
clone_size: NA; d_call: TRBD1; v_call: TRBV6-5; j_call: TRBJ2-7; cdr3_length: 15; cdr3_aa: CASSRGQGAEYEQYF; cdr3_nt: TGTGCCAGCAGCAGGGGACAGGGGGCGGAATACGAGCAGTACTTC
clone_size: NA; d_call: NA; v_call: TRBV27; j_call: TRBJ1-1; cdr3_length: 14; cdr3_aa: CASAFAESDTEAFF; cdr3_nt: TGTGCCAGCGCGTTTGCGGAGTCGGACACTGAAGCTTTCTTT
clone_size: once; d_call: TRBD1; v_call: TRBV18; j_call: TRBJ2-1; cdr3_length: 18; cdr3_aa: CASSPSGSGTGSYNEQFF; cdr3_nt: TGTGCCAGCTCACCAAGTGGGTCCGGGACAGGGTCCTACAATGAGCAGTTCTTC
clone_size: NA; d_call: NA; v_call: TRBV18; j_call: TRBJ2-1; cdr3_length: 13; cdr3_aa: CASSTGRNNEQFF; cdr3_nt: TGTGCCAGCTCAACAGGACGGAACAATGAGCAGTTCTTC
clone_size: NA; d_call: TRBD2; v_call: TRBV11-3; j_call: TRBJ2-3; cdr3_length: 17; cdr3_aa: CASSSGLAGTSTDTQYF; cdr3_nt: TGTGCCAGCAGCTCGGGACTAGCGGGGACAAGCACAGATACGCAGTATTTT
clone_size: NA; d_call: NA; v_call: TRBV19; j_call: TRBJ2-1; cdr3_length: 13; cdr3_aa: CASSMGLRNEQFF; cdr3_nt: TGTGCCAGTAGTATGGGTCTAAGGAATGAGCAGTTCTTC
clone_size: NA; d_call: NA; v_call: TRBV6-1; j_call: TRBJ1-1; cdr3_length: 13; cdr3_aa: CASSPQGNTEAFF; cdr3_nt: TGTGCCAGCAGTCCACAGGGAAACACTGAAGCTTTCTTT
clone_size: NA; d_call: TRBD1; v_call: TRBV27; j_call: TRBJ2-4; cdr3_length: 14; cdr3_aa: CASSSLDRGNIQYF; cdr3_nt: TGTGCCAGCAGTTCCCTAGACAGGGGGAACATTCAGTACTTC
clone_size: once; d_call: NA; v_call: TRBV29-1; j_call: TRBJ2-2; cdr3_length: 15; cdr3_aa: CSVEDWQVNTGELFF; cdr3_nt: TGCAGCGTTGAAGATTGGCAGGTGAACACCGGGGAGCTGTTTTTT
clone_size: NA; d_call: NA; v_call: TRBV11-2; j_call: TRBJ1-5; cdr3_length: 15; cdr3_aa: CASSPGTFSNQPQHF; cdr3_nt: TGTGCCAGCAGCCCCGGGACATTTAGCAATCAGCCCCAGCATTTT